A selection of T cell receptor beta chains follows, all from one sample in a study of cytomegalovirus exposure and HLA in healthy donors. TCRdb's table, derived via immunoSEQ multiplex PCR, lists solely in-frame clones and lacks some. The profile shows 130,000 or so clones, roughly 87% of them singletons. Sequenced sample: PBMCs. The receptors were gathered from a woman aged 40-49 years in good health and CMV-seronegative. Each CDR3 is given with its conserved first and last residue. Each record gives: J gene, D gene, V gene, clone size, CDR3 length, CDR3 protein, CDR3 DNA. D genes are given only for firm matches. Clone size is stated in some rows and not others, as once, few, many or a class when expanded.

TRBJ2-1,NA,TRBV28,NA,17,CASIPQRSLQGYGEQFF,TGTGCCAGCATCCCCCAACGCTCACTCCAGGGGTACGGTGAGCAGTTCTTC
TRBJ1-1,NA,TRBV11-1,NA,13,CASSSKGDTEAFF,TGTGCCAGCAGCTCAAAGGGGGACACTGAAGCTTTCTTT
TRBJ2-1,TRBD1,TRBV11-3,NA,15,CASSLGQGNYNEQFF,TGTGCCAGCAGCTTAGGACAGGGGAACTACAATGAGCAGTTCTTC
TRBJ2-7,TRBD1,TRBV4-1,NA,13,CASSRDRAYEQYF,TGCGCCAGCAGCCGGGACAGAGCCTACGAGCAGTACTTC
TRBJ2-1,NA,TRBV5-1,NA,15,CASSLESGSYNEQFF,TGCGCCAGCAGCTTGGAATCGGGCTCCTACAATGAGCAGTTCTTC
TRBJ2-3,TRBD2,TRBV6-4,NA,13,CASSVAGGDTQYF,TGTGCCAGCAGTGTTGCCGGGGGGGATACGCAGTATTTT
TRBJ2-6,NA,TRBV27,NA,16,CASSIRTNAGANVLTF,TGTGCCAGCAGTATACGGACAAATGCTGGGGCCAACGTCCTGACTTTC
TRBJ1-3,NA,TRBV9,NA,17,CASSVAQWLSSGNTIYF,TGTGCCAGCAGCGTAGCGCAGTGGCTCAGCTCTGGAAACACCATATATTTT
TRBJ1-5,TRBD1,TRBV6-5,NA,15,CASRPTGNSNQPQHF,TGTGCCAGCAGACCGACAGGGAATAGCAATCAGCCCCAGCATTTT
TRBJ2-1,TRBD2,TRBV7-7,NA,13,CASSAIAGNEQFF,TGTGCTAGCAGCGCCATAGCGGGCAATGAGCAGTTCTTC
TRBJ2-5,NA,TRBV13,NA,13,CASSPSLQETQYF,TGTGCCAGCAGCCCCTCCCTCCAAGAGACCCAGTACTTC
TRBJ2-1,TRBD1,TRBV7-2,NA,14,CASSFDRGWDEQFF,TGTGCCAGCAGCTTCGACAGGGGCTGGGATGAGCAGTTCTTC
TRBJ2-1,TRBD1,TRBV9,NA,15,CASSVAGTGYNEQFF,TGTGCCAGCAGCGTAGCCGGGACAGGTTACAATGAGCAGTTCTTC
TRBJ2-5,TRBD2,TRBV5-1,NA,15,CASSFGGSGGETQYF,TGCGCCAGCAGCTTCGGCGGGAGCGGGGGAGAGACCCAGTACTTC
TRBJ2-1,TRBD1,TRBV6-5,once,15,CASSYLGQGAPEQFF,TGTGCCAGCAGTTATCTCGGACAGGGGGCGCCCGAGCAGTTCTTC
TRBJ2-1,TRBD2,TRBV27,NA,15,CASSLSSGRANEQFF,TGTGCCAGCAGTTTATCTAGCGGGAGGGCCAATGAGCAGTTCTTC
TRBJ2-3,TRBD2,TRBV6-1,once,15,CASSVTSGSTDTQYF,TGTGCCAGCAGTGTAACTAGCGGGAGTACAGATACGCAGTATTTT
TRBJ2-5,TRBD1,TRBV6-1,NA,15,CASSWDRDYQETQYF,TGTGCCAGCAGTTGGGACAGGGATTACCAAGAGACCCAGTACTTC
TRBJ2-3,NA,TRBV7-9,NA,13,CASCRGGTDTQYF,TGTGCCAGCTGCAGGGGTGGGACAGATACGCAGTATTTT
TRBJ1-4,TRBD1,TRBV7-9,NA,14,CASSLEGAKEKLFF,TGTGCCAGCAGCTTAGAGGGGGCAAAGGAAAAACTGTTTTTT
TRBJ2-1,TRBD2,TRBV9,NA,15,CASSVAGGPYNEQFF,TGTGCCAGCAGCGTAGCGGGAGGGCCTTACAATGAGCAGTTCTTC
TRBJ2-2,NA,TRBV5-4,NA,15,CASSLNSPNTGELFF,TGTGCCAGCAGCCTGAACAGCCCGAACACCGGGGAGCTGTTTTTT
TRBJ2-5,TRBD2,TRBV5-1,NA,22,CASSRTKHGRSAAGGVQETQYF,TGCGCCAGCAGCCGAACAAAACACGGCCGTTCCGCGGCGGGAGGGGTCCAAGAGACCCAGTACTTC
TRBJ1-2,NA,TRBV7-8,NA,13,CASSLTLRHGYTF,TGTGCCAGCAGCTTAACTCTGCGCCATGGCTACACCTTC
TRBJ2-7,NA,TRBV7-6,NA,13,CASSPTGPYEQYF,TGTGCCAGCAGCCCCACAGGGCCCTACGAGCAGTACTTC
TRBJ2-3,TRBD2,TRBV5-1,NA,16,CASSPGLAGITDTQYF,TGCGCCAGCAGCCCGGGACTAGCGGGGATCACAGATACGCAGTATTTT
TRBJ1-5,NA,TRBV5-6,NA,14,CASSFVGSNQPQHF,TGTGCCAGCAGCTTCGTCGGGAGCAATCAGCCCCAGCATTTT
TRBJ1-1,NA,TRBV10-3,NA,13,CAIKRNMNTEAFF,TGTGCCATCAAGCGGAACATGAACACTGAAGCTTTCTTT
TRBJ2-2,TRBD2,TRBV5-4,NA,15,CASSELAGNTGELFF,TGTGCCAGCAGTGAGCTAGCGGGGAACACCGGGGAGCTGTTTTTT
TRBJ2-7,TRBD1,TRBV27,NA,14,CASSLGQGSYEQYF,TGTGCCAGCAGTTTAGGACAGGGCTCCTACGAGCAGTACTTC
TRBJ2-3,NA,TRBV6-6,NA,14,CASSYSQTTDTQYF,TGTGCCAGCAGTTACTCACAGACCACAGATACGCAGTATTTT
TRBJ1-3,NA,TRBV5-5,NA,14,CASSLGSSGNTIYF,TGTGCCAGCAGCTTGGGGAGCTCTGGAAACACCATATATTTT
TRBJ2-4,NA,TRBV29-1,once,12,CSVDPQGGIQYF,TGCAGCGTTGACCCCCAGGGAGGCATTCAGTACTTC
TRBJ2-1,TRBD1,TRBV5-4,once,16,CASSLAGTGGHNEQFF,TGTGCCAGCAGCTTGGCCGGGACAGGGGGCCACAATGAGCAGTTCTTC
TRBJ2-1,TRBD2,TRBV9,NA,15,CASSVAGGAIDEQFF,TGTGCCAGCAGCGTGGCGGGAGGGGCGATCGATGAGCAGTTCTTC
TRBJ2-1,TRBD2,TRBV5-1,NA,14,CASSSRGTYNEQFF,TGCGCCAGCAGCTCGCGGGGGACCTACAATGAGCAGTTCTTC
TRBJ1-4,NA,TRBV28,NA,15,CASSSLEAANEKLFF,TGTGCCAGCAGTTCTCTCGAGGCAGCTAATGAAAAACTGTTTTTT
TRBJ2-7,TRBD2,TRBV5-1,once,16,CASSLGASGSRYEQYF,TGCGCCAGCAGCTTGGGGGCTAGCGGGAGTAGGTACGAGCAGTACTTC
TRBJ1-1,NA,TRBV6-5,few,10,CASGNTEAFF,TGTGCCAGCGGCAACACTGAAGCTTTCTTT
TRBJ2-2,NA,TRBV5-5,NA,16,CASSLVAGPNTGELFF,TGTGCCAGCAGCTTGGTCGCGGGGCCCAACACCGGGGAGCTGTTTTTT
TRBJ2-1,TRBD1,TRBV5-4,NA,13,CASRWDRYNEQFF,TGTGCCAGCAGGTGGGACAGATACAATGAGCAGTTCTTC
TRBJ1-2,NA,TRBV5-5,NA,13,CASSLQTNYGYTF,TGTGCCAGCAGCTTGCAAACTAACTATGGCTACACCTTC
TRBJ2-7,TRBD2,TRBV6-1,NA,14,CASSWTSGSYEQYF,TGTGCCAGCAGTTGGACTAGCGGGAGTTACGAGCAGTACTTC
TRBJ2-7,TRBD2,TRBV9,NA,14,CASSVGLAGYEQYF,TGTGCCAGCAGCGTAGGACTAGCGGGCTACGAGCAGTACTTC
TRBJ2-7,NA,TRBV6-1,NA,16,CASSERIRGGSYEQYF,TGTGCCAGCAGTGAAAGGATAAGGGGTGGGTCCTACGAGCAGTACTTC
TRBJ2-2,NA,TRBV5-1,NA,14,CASSFTGYTGELFF,TGCGCCAGCAGCTTTACGGGGTACACCGGGGAGCTGTTTTTT
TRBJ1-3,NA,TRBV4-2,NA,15,CASSQAGVSGNTIYF,TGTGCCAGCAGCCAAGCGGGAGTCTCTGGAAACACCATATATTTT
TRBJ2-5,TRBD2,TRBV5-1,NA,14,CASSLGLAKETQYF,TGCGCCAGCAGCTTGGGACTAGCGAAAGAGACCCAGTACTTC
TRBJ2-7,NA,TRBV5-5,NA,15,CASSLARSTTYEQYF,TGTGCCAGCAGCTTGGCGAGGTCCACAACGTACGAGCAGTACTTC
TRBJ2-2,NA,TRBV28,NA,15,CASSLPGTLPGELFF,TGTGCCAGCAGTTTACCCGGGACACTTCCCGGGGAGCTGTTTTTT
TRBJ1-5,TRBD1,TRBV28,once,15,CASSSHGTGNQPQHF,TGTGCCAGCAGTTCACACGGGACAGGCAATCAGCCCCAGCATTTT
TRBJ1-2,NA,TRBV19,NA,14,CASSIEPQQYGYTF,TGTGCCAGTAGTATAGAGCCACAGCAGTATGGCTACACCTTC
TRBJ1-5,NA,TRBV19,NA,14,CASSMEGVGQPQHF,TGTGCCAGTAGTATGGAGGGAGTAGGTCAGCCCCAGCATTTT
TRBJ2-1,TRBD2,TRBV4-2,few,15,CASSQLAGGDNEQFF,TGTGCCAGCAGCCAACTAGCGGGAGGGGACAATGAGCAGTTCTTC
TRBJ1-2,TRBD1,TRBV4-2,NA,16,CASSPQEQGAGYGYTF,TGTGCCAGCAGCCCCCAGGAGCAGGGGGCAGGCTATGGCTACACCTTC
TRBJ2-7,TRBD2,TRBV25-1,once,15,CASRRAAGGSYEQYF,TGTGCCAGCAGACGTGCGGCGGGAGGGTCCTACGAGCAGTACTTC
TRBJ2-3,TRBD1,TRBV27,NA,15,CASSPFSRQGETQYF,TGTGCCAGCAGTCCGTTCTCCCGACAGGGCGAGACGCAGTATTTT
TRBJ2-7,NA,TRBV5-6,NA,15,CASSFVSFAYYEQYF,TGTGCCAGCAGCTTCGTTTCCTTTGCTTACTACGAGCAGTACTTC
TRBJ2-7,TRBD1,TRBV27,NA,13,CASSLGQTYEQYF,TGTGCCAGCAGTTTGGGACAGACCTACGAGCAGTACTTC
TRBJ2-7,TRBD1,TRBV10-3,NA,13,CAMAPGQGYEQYF,TGTGCCATGGCACCGGGACAGGGGTACGAGCAGTACTTC